The 7 T cell receptor beta chains below all came from one sample that was sequenced in a study of T cell repertoires in ileal Crohn's disease (dated by TCRdb to the late 2010s). Receptor libraries were prepared by the immunoSEQ multiplex PCR assay. This immuneACCESS table, as held by TCRdb, lists in-frame sequences with V and J called but not all clones. Of the missing ones, under half trace to an unresolved V gene in checked studies; the others have no known cause. This sample gives approximately 6,800 clones in total; 70% of them show up just once. The ten largest clonotypes hold less than 20% of the sample. Sequenced: ileal tissue. The receptors shown here come from an adult with Crohn's disease.

Details on this clone: The germline gene is not matched at one end of the junction; a read error may be the cause. The CDR3 bases are TGTGCTAGCAGCTCCCTGACTAGCGGGGGGGGTAATGAGCAGTTCTTC. Encoded protein: CASSSLTSGGGNEQFF. The J gene is TRBJ2-1, the V gene TRBV7-7, with 14 bases lining up with TRBD2. CDR1 and CDR2 (germline): SSHAT, FNYEAQ (reference sequence). The CDR3 spans 16 residues.

The CDR3 sequence: CASSMTGFTGELFF. The CDR3 DNA reads TGTGCCAGCAGCATGACAGGGTTCACCGGGGAGCTGTTTTTT. V gene TRBV6-5 combines with J gene TRBJ2-2; 7 positions agree with TRBD1. The length of the CDR3 is 14 residues. Trimming took 6 bases from V and 4 from J; bases not matched to a gene: 5. Germline loops: CDR1 MNHEY, CDR2 SVGAGI.

The sample holds a few counts of this clone. The chain recombines TRBV5-1 with TRBJ1-1; tentative D call: TRBD1 (5 bases). There are 14 residues in the CDR3. V was clipped by 4 bases and J by 0 bases, with 10 bases between them. The germline CDR1 and CDR2 sequences are SGHRS and YFSETQ. CDR3 region: CASSQGMLNTEAFF. The CDR3 DNA reads TGCGCCAGCAGCCAGGGCATGTTGAACACTGAAGCTTTCTTT.

This rearrangement joins TRBV27 to TRBJ2-5, with D unresolved. CDR1 is MNHEY, CDR2 SMNVEV, per germline (reference sequence). Trimming removed 9 bases from V and 3 bases from J, with 8 bases in between. The CDR3 loop spans 11 amino acids. The CDR3 protein is CARTPKETQYF. CDR3 bases: TGTGCCAGGACACCTAAAGAGACCCAGTACTTC.

This chain links TRBV14 with TRBJ2-1; D is unclear. V was shortened by 4 bases and J by 8 bases, with 9 bases between the two germline ends. Germline CDR1 is SGHDN and CDR2 is FVKESK. The CDR3 extends over 12 amino acids. The CDR3 coding sequence is TGTGCCAGCAGCCTTCGAGTGGATGAGCAGTTCTTC. This codes for CASSLRVDEQFF.

This clone came up once. J is TRBJ1-5 and V is TRBV28; weak D call: TRBD1 (6 bases). CDR1 is MDHEN, CDR2 SYDVKM, per germline. The CDR3 runs 14 residues. The V gene lost 3 bases and the J gene lost 7 bases, with 13 bases spanning the gap. Here the CDR3 reads CASSFVRGEQPQHF. In nucleotides, the CDR3 is TGTGCCAGCAGTTTTGTCAGGGGAGAACAGCCCCAGCATTTT.

The chain links TRBV30 to TRBJ1-5; 7 bases align to TRBD1. V lost 1 base and J lost 0; bases outside the gene matches: 3. The CDR3 runs to 15 residues. Looked up from germline, CDR1 is GTSNPN and CDR2 is SVGIG (reference sequence). The chain's CDR3 is CAWSGTGYSNQPQHF. DNA of the CDR3: TGTGCCTGGAGTGGGACAGGATATAGCAATCAGCCCCAGCATTTT.